Below, 32 T cell receptor beta chains from the same sample are listed, as sequenced in a study of blood T cell repertoires in COVID-19. Assay used: immunoSEQ multiplex PCR; TCRdb lists only in-frame clones, some missing. The sample lists about 120,000 clones; roughly 84% were seen once. Sequencing was carried out using peripheral blood. The receptors originated from a man aged 35-49 years with acute or convalescent COVID-19.

The chain recombines TRBV11-2 with TRBJ2-7; D possibly corresponds to TRBD1 (6 bases). Germline V gives CDR1 SGHAT, CDR2 FQNNGV. The ends were cut back, 5 bases at V and 0 bases at J, with 11 bases in the middle. This CDR3 contains 14 residues. The CDR3 reads CASSPRTASYEQYF. CDR3 bases: TGTGCCAGCAGCCCGCGGACAGCCTCCTACGAGCAGTACTTC.

The chain uses TRBV6-4 and TRBJ2-3, with D unresolved. V was shortened by 3 bases and J by 0 bases, with 7 bases between the two germline ends. The CDR3 runs 14 residues. The germline V gene encodes CDR1 MRHNA and CDR2 SNTAGT. The CDR3 here is CASSEIGSTDTQYF. Here the CDR3 DNA reads TGTGCCAGCAGTGAAATCGGTAGCACAGATACGCAGTATTTT.

The rearrangement links TRBV6-5 to TRBJ2-5, with 8 nucleotides matching TRBD1. From germline, CDR1 is MNHEY and CDR2 SVGAGI. The CDR3 loop spans 14 amino acids. The junction had 11 bases not matched to a gene; V was cut back by 8 bases and J by 6 bases. Written as DNA, the CDR3 is TGTGCCAGCCTACCGCCTACAGGGGGAAAGACCCAGTACTTC. It is translated as CASLPPTGGKTQYF.

The rearrangement uses TRBV18 and TRBJ2-5; no clear D gene. V was shortened by 1 base and J by 6 bases, with 6 bases between the two germline ends. Germline-derived CDR1 and CDR2 are KGHSH and LQKENI. CDR3 size: 12 residues. The CDR3 here is CASSPHEKTQYF. CDR3 nucleotides: TGTGCCAGCTCACCACACGAGAAGACCCAGTACTTC. Drawing the rest from reference TRBV18 and TRBJ2-5, the complete variable domain is NAGVMQNPRHLVRRRGQEARLRCSPMKGHSHVYWYRQLPEEGLKFMVYLQKENIIDESGMPKERFSAEFPKEGPSILRIQQVVRGDSAAYFCASSPHEKTQYFGPGTRLLVL.

This rearrangement joins TRBV7-9 to TRBJ1-4; possible D gene TRBD1, 5 bases. The CDR3 runs 11 residues. V lost 7 bases, J lost 8 bases, and 8 bases lay in between. The germline V gene encodes CDR1 SEHNR and CDR2 FQNEAQ (reference sequence). CDR3 DNA sequence: TGTGCCAGCACCCGGGGGGAAAAACTGTTTTTT. Its translation: CASTRGEKLFF. The full variable domain, its missing parts supplied by reference TRBV7-9 and TRBJ1-4, is DTGVSQNPRHKITKRGQNVTFRCDPISEHNRLYWYRQTLGQGPEFLTYFQNEAQLEKSRLLSDRFSAERPKGSFSTLEIQRTEQGDSAMYLCASTRGEKLFFGSGTQLSVL.

The rearrangement uses TRBV7-8 and TRBJ1-3; the match to TRBD1 covers 8 bases. Germline loops: CDR1 SGHVS, CDR2 FQNEAQ. The trim removed 6 bases at V and 3 bases at J, leaving 1 base unmatched. The CDR3 runs 13 residues. This chain's CDR3 is CASRDRVGNTIYF. DNA for the CDR3: TGTGCCAGCAGGGACAGGGTTGGAAACACCATATATTTT.

The chain uses TRBV2 and TRBJ2-7, with 13 nucleotides matching TRBD2. Germline V gene lookup returns CDR1 SNHLY and CDR2 FYNNEI. The CDR3 extends over 14 amino acids. Losses at the gene ends were 4 bases for V and 3 bases for J; bases not matched to a gene: 0. The CDR3 DNA is TGTGCCAGCAGTGGACTAGCGGGAGGCTACGAGCAGTACTTC. Translation: CASSGLAGGYEQYF.

The rearrangement links TRBV6-5 to TRBJ2-3, with a possible D match to TRBD2 (6 bases). Trimming took 10 bases from V and 5 from J, leaving 19 bases between them. Germline CDR1 reads MNHEY; CDR2 reads SVGAGI. The length of the CDR3 is 14 residues. CDR3 protein: CATYRGRSQDTQYF. DNA for the CDR3: TGTGCCACCTATCGAGGGAGGAGCCAAGATACGCAGTATTTT.

This chain connects TRBV28 to TRBJ2-7; D gene unclear. The CDR3 extends over 13 amino acids. V lost 3 bases, J lost 5 bases, and 11 bases lay in between. Germline V gene sequence: CDR1 MDHEN, CDR2 SYDVKM. This chain's CDR3 is CASSFTDIDEQYF. As DNA, the CDR3 is TGTGCCAGCAGTTTCACAGACATAGACGAGCAGTACTTC.

The rearrangement joins TRBV3-1 (or the pseudogene TRBV3-2) to TRBJ1-2; D not resolved. CDR3 length: 15 residues. V was pared by 0 bases and J by 4 bases, with 12 bases between. Looked up from germline, CDR1 is LGHDT and CDR2 is YNNKEL (reference sequence). The CDR3 region is CASSQDRFFGYGYTF. In DNA, the CDR3 is TGTGCCAGCAGCCAAGATCGGTTTTTCGGCTATGGCTACACCTTC.

The V call is TRBV6-1, the J call TRBJ2-5; D is possibly TRBD1 (6 bases). V was pared by 1 base and J by 5 bases, with 11 bases between. This CDR3 has 14 residues. Germline V gives CDR1 MNHNS, CDR2 SASEGT. CDR3 region: CASSEDHRVETQYF. As DNA, the CDR3 is TGTGCCAGCAGTGAAGATCACAGGGTGGAGACCCAGTACTTC.

This sequence joins TRBV27 and TRBJ1-5; tentatively, D is TRBD1 (6 bases). Germline assignment: CDR1 MNHEY and CDR2 SMNVEV (reference sequence). The V gene lost 5 bases and the J gene lost 3 bases, with 17 bases spanning the gap. The CDR3 is made up of 16 amino acids. The CDR3 protein is CASSPLGGGNNQPQHF. The CDR3 coding sequence is TGTGCCAGCAGTCCCCTGGGGGGGGGCAACAATCAGCCCCAGCATTTT.

V usage is TRBV30 and J usage is TRBJ2-2; D may be TRBD1 (6 bases). Trimming removed 4 bases from V and 4 bases from J, with 10 bases in between. The CDR3 is 13 amino acids. Germline values: CDR1 GTSNPN, CDR2 SVGIG (reference sequence). CDR3: CAWNGQFTGELFF. The DNA of the CDR3 is TGTGCCTGGAACGGACAGTTCACCGGGGAGCTGTTTTTT.

This clone was recorded once. The chain employs TRBV5-4 and TRBJ2-5, with TRBD2 identical over 9 bases. The CDR3 sequence is 16 residues long. V lost 2 bases to trimming and J lost 2 bases; unmatched junction nucleotides: 7. The germline CDR1 and CDR2 sequences are SGHNT and YYREEE (reference sequence). CDR3 sequence (DNA): TGTGCCAGCAGCTTCCCTAGCGGGGCGGAGCAAGAGACCCAGTACTTC. Encoded protein: CASSFPSGAEQETQYF.

The chain combines TRBV6-5 with TRBJ2-5; 7 bases map to TRBD1. This CDR3 spans 14 amino acids. V was clipped by 0 bases and J by 2 bases; unmatched bases: 0. Germline loops: CDR1 MNHEY, CDR2 SVGAGI. For the CDR3, the DNA is TGTGCCAGCAGTTACTCACAGGGGCAAGAGACCCAGTACTTC. This codes for CASSYSQGQETQYF.

The rearrangement links TRBV5-1 to TRBJ1-4; TRBD1 might be the D (6 bases). The germline CDR1 and CDR2 sequences are SGHRS and YFSETQ. V lost 4 bases to trimming and J lost 3 bases, with 7 bases between them. The CDR3 extends over 13 amino acids. The CDR3 loop reads CASSTGSNEKLFF. The CDR3 DNA sequence: TGCGCCAGCAGCACAGGGTCTAATGAAAAACTGTTTTTT.

This rearrangement joins TRBV19 to TRBJ2-7; 9 positions match TRBD1. The CDR3 covers 15 residues. J gave up 4 bases and V 5 bases, and 9 bases lay outside the gene matches. CDR1 is LNHDA, CDR2 SQIVND, per germline (reference sequence). CDR3 coding DNA: TGTGCCAGTAGTGTCATACCCGGGACAGGGTACGAGCAGTACTTC. As protein: CASSVIPGTGYEQYF. Supplemented by reference TRBV19 and TRBJ2-7, the full variable domain reads DGGITQSPKYLFRKEGQNVTLSCEQNLNHDAMYWYRQDPGQGLRLIYYSQIVNDFQKGDIAEGYSVSREKKESFPLTVTSAQKNPTAFYLCASSVIPGTGYEQYFGPGTRLTVT.

A note on this clone: A junction boundary mismatches the germline segment, possibly from a read error. The genes are TRBV30 and TRBJ2-7; TRBD2 matches 7 bases. From germline, CDR1 is GTSNPN and CDR2 SVGIG (reference sequence). This CDR3 is 11 amino acids long. CDR3 in amino acids: CAWSVGGRVRF. Written as DNA, the CDR3 is TGTGCCTGGAGTGTAGGAGGGAGGGTCAGGTTC.

V usage is TRBV7-3 and J usage is TRBJ2-1; D uncertain. Between the trimmed V and J ends, which lost 1 base and 0 bases, there was a span of 7 bases. The CDR3 consists of 15 residues. Germline CDR1 reads SGHTA; CDR2 reads FQGTGA. CDR3 nucleotide sequence: TGTGCCAGCAGCTTAAGCAAGAGCTCCTACAATGAGCAGTTCTTC. The encoded protein is CASSLSKSSYNEQFF.

Details on this clone: In the same sample, other DNA sequences code for this CDR3. The chain joins TRBV18 to TRBJ2-5; no clear D. Germline V gives CDR1 KGHSH, CDR2 LQKENI. V was pared by 1 base and J by 4 bases, with 7 bases between. This CDR3 has 13 residues. The CDR3 loop reads CASSPLGRETQYF. CDR3 coding DNA: TGTGCCAGCTCACCACTTGGTAGAGAGACCCAGTACTTC.

The gene calls are TRBV20-1 and TRBJ2-1, with TRBD1 matching 10 bases. The ends lost 3 bases at V and 16 bases at J; junction bases unmatched: 15. Per the germline V gene, CDR1 is DFQATT and CDR2 is SNEGSKA (reference sequence). The CDR3 is 14 residues long. The CDR3 DNA reads TGCAGTGCTAGTAACGGACAGGGGGTTCAGATGGAATTCTTC. It specifies CSASNGQGVQMEFF.

This chain connects TRBV29-1 to TRBJ2-3; 7 bases fit TRBD2. CDR1 SQVTM and CDR2 ANQGSEA come from the germline V gene. This CDR3 comprises 12 residues. V shed 5 bases, J shed 4 bases, and the junction held 3 bases outside the gene matches. The CDR3 DNA follows: TGCAGCGTTAGGACTAGTTCAGATACGCAGTATTTT. Translating it yields CSVRTSSDTQYF.

This chain links TRBV7-2 with TRBJ2-3; 9 bases are a match to TRBD1. V lost 3 bases and J lost 3; bases outside the gene matches: 7. The CDR3 spans 16 residues. The germline V gene encodes CDR1 SGHTA and CDR2 FQGNSA. This CDR3 is CASSLAGQGLTDTQYF. The CDR3 DNA follows: TGTGCCAGCAGCTTGGCGGGACAGGGTTTGACAGATACGCAGTATTTT.

The chain links TRBV19 to TRBJ2-2; possible D gene TRBD2, 5 bases. Germline-derived CDR1 and CDR2 are LNHDA and SQIVND (reference sequence). The ends were cut back, 3 bases at V and 4 bases at J, with 9 bases in the middle. The CDR3 covers 14 residues. This CDR3 reads CASSMDWLTGELFF. The CDR3 nucleotides read TGTGCCAGTAGTATGGACTGGCTCACCGGGGAGCTGTTTTTT.

V is TRBV30 and J is TRBJ2-2; TRBD2 aligns across 10 bases. This CDR3 region has 14 residues. The junction had 11 bases not matched to a gene; V was cut back by 7 bases and J by 9 bases. Germline loops: CDR1 GTSNPN, CDR2 SVGIG (reference sequence). In DNA, the CDR3 is TGTGCCTCCCCGGCTAGCGGGAGTCTCAGGGAGCTGTTTTTT. This translates into CASPASGSLRELFF.

V is TRBV5-8 and J is TRBJ2-3; TRBD2 matches at 11 bases. The CDR3 contains 16 residues. Germline values: CDR1 SGHTS, CDR2 YDEGEE. V was pared by 4 bases and J by 4 bases, with 8 bases of the junction left unmatched. The chain's CDR3 is CASSPGSGGAADTQYF. In DNA form, the CDR3 reads TGTGCCAGCAGCCCAGGTAGCGGGGGGGCAGCAGATACGCAGTATTTT.

The chain couples TRBV28 to TRBJ1-5; TRBD1 matches at 7 bases. With V trimmed by 7 bases and J by 5 bases, 14 bases remained unmatched. The CDR3 consists of 16 residues. Germline V gives CDR1 MDHEN, CDR2 SYDVKM. The CDR3 sequence is CASTQPFQGEDQPQHF. The DNA for the CDR3 is TGTGCCAGCACCCAACCGTTTCAGGGGGAAGATCAGCCCCAGCATTTT.

The genes are TRBV7-6 and TRBJ2-7; 8 bases line up with TRBD1. The CDR3 spans 15 residues. V was pared by 1 base and J by 2 bases, with 4 bases of the junction left unmatched. Per germline, CDR1 SGHVS and CDR2 FNYEAQ. Here the CDR3 DNA reads TGTGCCAGCAGCTTAGGGACAGGGCTCCCCTACGAGCAGTACTTC. As protein: CASSLGTGLPYEQYF.

This chain uses TRBV23-1 with TRBJ2-7; 11 nucleotides align to TRBD1. TRBV23-1 is flagged as an ORF with uncertain function. The CDR3 length is 16 residues. V lost 4 bases and J lost 3; bases outside the gene matches: 8. CDR3 protein: CASSPHGTGGSYEQYF. CDR3 coding DNA: TGCGCCAGCAGTCCTCACGGGACAGGGGGTAGCTACGAGCAGTACTTC.

The rearrangement uses TRBV19 and TRBJ2-3; 11 positions agree with TRBD2. The CDR3 consists of 16 residues. V dropped 0 bases and J dropped 6; count of bases not matched to a gene: 5. Germline loops: CDR1 LNHDA, CDR2 SQIVND (reference sequence). CDR3 nucleotides: TGTGCCAGTAGTATAGATGGGACTAGCGGTTTCGATACGCAGTATTTT. Amino acids: CASSIDGTSGFDTQYF.

The chain combines TRBV15 with TRBJ2-2; 9 nucleotides align to TRBD2. Germline CDR1 LNHNV, CDR2 YYDKDF (reference sequence). CDR3 length: 16 amino acids. Trimming at V came to 0 bases and at J to 7 bases, leaving 6 bases not matched to a gene. The CDR3 reads CATSRDGGLALGELFF. DNA for the CDR3: TGTGCCACCAGCAGAGATGGGGGACTAGCACTCGGGGAGCTGTTTTTT.

The chain couples TRBV30 to TRBJ2-1; D gene unclear. With 2 bases removed from V and 6 bases from J, the gap between germline ends came to 11 bases. The V gene's germline CDR1 is GTSNPN and CDR2 SVGIG (reference sequence). This CDR3 is built from 13 residues. CDR3 protein: CAWSNGLFNEQFF. In nucleotides, the CDR3 is TGTGCCTGGAGTAACGGGTTGTTCAATGAGCAGTTCTTC.